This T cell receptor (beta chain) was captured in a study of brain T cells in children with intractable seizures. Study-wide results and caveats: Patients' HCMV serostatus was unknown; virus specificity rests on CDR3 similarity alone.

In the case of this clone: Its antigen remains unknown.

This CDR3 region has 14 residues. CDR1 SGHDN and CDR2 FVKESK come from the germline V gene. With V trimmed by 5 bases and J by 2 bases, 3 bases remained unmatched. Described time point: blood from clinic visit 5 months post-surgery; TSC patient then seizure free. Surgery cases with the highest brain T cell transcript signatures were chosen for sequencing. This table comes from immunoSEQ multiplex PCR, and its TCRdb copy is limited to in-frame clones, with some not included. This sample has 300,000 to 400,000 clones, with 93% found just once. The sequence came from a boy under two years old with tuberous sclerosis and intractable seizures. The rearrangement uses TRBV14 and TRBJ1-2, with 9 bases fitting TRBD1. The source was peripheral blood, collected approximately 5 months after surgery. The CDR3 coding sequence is TGTGCCAGCAGCGGGGACAGGGTGAACTATGGCTACACCTTC. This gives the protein CASSGDRVNYGYTF.